One and the same sample provided the 30 T cell receptor beta chains below, sequenced in a study of blood T cell repertoires in COVID-19. Sequenced by immunoSEQ multiplex PCR; TCRdb stores in-frame clones only, minus some. The sample has about 120,000 clones, around 87% seen once. The material sequenced was peripheral blood. All receptors come from a woman in her 70s with acute or convalescent COVID-19.

The rearrangement joins TRBV29-1 to TRBJ2-5; TRBD1 matches 7 bases. Germline V lookup: CDR1 SQVTM, CDR2 ANQGSEA. Germline trimming cut 4 bases from V and 2 bases from J; bases unmatched to any gene: 1. The CDR3 is 12 residues long. CDR3 in amino acids: CSVGQGQETQYF. The CDR3 nucleotides are TGCAGCGTTGGACAGGGACAAGAGACCCAGTACTTC.

In DNA form, the CDR3 reads TGTGCCAGCAGGGACAGCCTGAACACTGAAGCTTTCTTT. Translated: CASRDSLNTEAFF. The chain combines TRBV6-5 with TRBJ1-1, with D perhaps matching TRBD1 (6 bases). Germline V CDR1 and CDR2: MNHEY, SVGAGI. The CDR3 sequence is 13 residues long. V was shortened by 6 bases and J by 0 bases, with 8 bases between the two germline ends.

The rearrangement links TRBV24-1 to TRBJ1-1; D may be TRBD1 (5 bases). The CDR3 is made up of 13 amino acids. V gave up 3 bases and J gave up 5 bases, with 9 bases separating them. The germline V gene encodes CDR1 KGHDR and CDR2 SFDVKD. The CDR3: CATSDLDRTEAFF. The CDR3, as DNA: TGTGCCACCAGTGATCTAGACAGAACTGAAGCTTTCTTT.

The chain employs TRBV3-1 (or the pseudogene TRBV3-2) and TRBJ2-7; TRBD2 aligns across 7 bases. In germline, CDR1 is LGHDT, CDR2 YNNKEL (reference sequence). J lost 0 bases, V lost 1 base, and 3 bases had no gene match. There are 15 residues in the CDR3. The CDR3 nucleotides are TGTGCCAGCAGCCAAGGGGGGGGGACCTCCTACGAGCAGTACTTC. Protein sequence: CASSQGGGTSYEQYF.

The chain has TRBV10-3 and TRBJ1-1; D is undetermined. CDR1 and CDR2 (germline): ENHRY, SYGVKD. The CDR3 is 14 amino acids. The ends were cut back, 3 bases at V and 1 base at J, with 9 bases in the middle. The chain's CDR3 is CAISDIQTNTEAFF. The DNA of the CDR3 is TGTGCCATCAGTGATATACAGACGAACACTGAAGCTTTCTTT.

The chain combines TRBV6-5 with TRBJ2-7; D is possibly TRBD1 (6 bases). Germline CDR1 and CDR2: MNHEY and SVGAGI. Between the trimmed V and J ends, which lost 0 bases and 3 bases, there was a span of 15 bases. This CDR3 spans 16 amino acids. The CDR3 protein is CASSYSSGGEYYEQYF. DNA of the CDR3: TGTGCCAGCAGTTACTCCAGTGGGGGCGAGTACTACGAGCAGTACTTC.

The genes are TRBV21-1 and TRBJ2-7; the table names TRBD2, a call not compared with the DNA. TRBV21-1 is a recognized pseudogene. The CDR3 extends over 16 amino acids. CDR3 DNA sequence: TGTGCCAGCAGCAAACCCGTTAGCGGGCGCTCCTACGAGCAGTACTTC. As protein: CASSKPVSGRSYEQYF.

The chain joins TRBV27 to TRBJ2-2, with 7 bases that match TRBD1. Germline V lookup: CDR1 MNHEY, CDR2 SMNVEV (reference sequence). This CDR3 has 14 residues. J lost 4 bases, V lost 3 bases, and 2 bases had no gene match. CDR3 DNA sequence: TGTGCCAGCAGTTTCACAGGGGTCACCGGGGAGCTGTTTTTT. It codes for CASSFTGVTGELFF.

This rearrangement joins TRBV6-1 to TRBJ2-2; 9 nucleotides line up with TRBD1. CDR1 is MNHNS and CDR2 is SASEGT in the germline V gene. V lost 4 bases to trimming and J lost 17 bases; unmatched junction nucleotides: 11. The CDR3 is 13 amino acids. The CDR3 sequence: CASSGQGQGLRFF. CDR3 DNA: TGTGCCAGCAGTGGCCAAGGACAGGGGCTCCGCTTTTTT.

The chain is built from TRBV5-1 and TRBJ1-1, with D unclear. V was pared by 0 bases and J by 0 bases, with 9 bases between. Germline V CDR1 and CDR2: SGHRS, YFSETQ. CDR3 size: 15 residues. The CDR3 loop is CASSLGQNLNTEAFF. CDR3 DNA sequence: TGCGCCAGCAGCTTGGGGCAGAACCTGAACACTGAAGCTTTCTTT.

V is TRBV27 and J is TRBJ2-6; TRBD1 agrees at 10 bases. The CDR3 contains 18 residues. With V trimmed by 1 base and J by 0 bases, 3 bases remained unmatched. The germline gives CDR1 MNHEY, CDR2 SMNVEV (reference sequence). DNA for the CDR3: TGTGCCAGCAGTTTATGGGGACAGGGGAGCTCTGGGGCCAACGTCCTGACTTTC. It encodes CASSLWGQGSSGANVLTF.

The chain recombines TRBV5-1 with TRBJ2-2; 7 positions match TRBD1. The CDR3 length is 16 residues. The trim removed 5 bases at V and 3 bases at J, leaving 10 bases unmatched. Germline V gene lookup returns CDR1 SGHRS and CDR2 YFSETQ. The CDR3 reads CASSNYRGSDTGELFF. The DNA of the CDR3 is TGCGCCAGCAGTAACTACAGGGGTAGCGACACCGGGGAGCTGTTTTTT.

The J gene is TRBJ1-6, the V gene TRBV9, with TRBD1 matching over 9 bases. The V segment lost 0 bases and the J segment 7 bases; nucleotides outside the gene matches: 2. Germline V lookup: CDR1 SGDLS, CDR2 YYNGEE. The CDR3 length is 15 residues. CDR3: CASSVEGTGNSPLHF. CDR3 nucleotide sequence: TGTGCCAGCAGCGTAGAGGGGACAGGGAATTCACCCCTCCACTTT.

V is TRBV11-2 and J is TRBJ1-1; D gene unclear. CDR3 length: 13 amino acids. Trimming took off 7 bases at V and 7 bases at J, with 16 bases between the two ends. Germline assignment: CDR1 SGHAT and CDR2 FQNNGV. The DNA for the CDR3 is TGTGCCAGCACCCCCCGGGAAGGGCTTGAAGCTTTCTTT. This codes for CASTPREGLEAFF. Based on the CDR3 plus reference TRBV11-2 and TRBJ1-1, the full variable domain is EAGVAQSPRYKIIEKRQSVAFWCNPISGHATLYWYQQILGQGPKLLIQFQNNGVVDDSQLPKDRFSAERLKGVDSTLKIQPAKLEDSAVYLCASTPREGLEAFFGQGTRLTVV.

CDR3 region: CASREGGGGNTIYF. CDR3 sequence (DNA): TGTGCCAGCAGGGAGGGCGGTGGTGGAAACACCATATATTTT. This rearrangement joins TRBV2 to TRBJ1-3, with D hard to call. The germline V gene encodes CDR1 SNHLY and CDR2 FYNNEI. V lost 6 bases and J 3 bases, leaving 12 bases between the germline ends. The length of the CDR3 is 14 residues.

V and J are TRBV5-5 and TRBJ1-6; TRBD1 agrees at 9 bases. The CDR3 has 14 residues. The germline V gene encodes CDR1 SGHKS and CDR2 YYEKEE (reference sequence). Trimming at V came to 2 bases and at J to 10 bases, leaving 4 bases not matched to a gene. CDR3 in DNA: TGTGCCAGCAGCTTACAGGGGGCGCGGTCACCCCTCCACTTT. Its translation: CASSLQGARSPLHF.

The gene calls are TRBV7-9 and TRBJ2-2; D is ambiguous. V lost 7 bases and J lost 4, with 13 bases in between. Germline-derived CDR1 and CDR2 are SEHNR and FQNEAQ (reference sequence). The CDR3 spans 14 residues. CDR3 sequence reads: CASKSDSATGELFF. The CDR3 bases are TGTGCCAGCAAAAGTGATAGTGCCACCGGGGAGCTGTTTTTT.

The genes are TRBV28 and TRBJ1-2; 10 bases line up with TRBD1. Losses at the gene ends were 5 bases for V and 8 bases for J; bases not matched to a gene: 11. The CDR3 contains 15 residues. Germline loops: CDR1 MDHEN, CDR2 SYDVKM. The CDR3 here is CASSLGAGQGGGYTF. The CDR3 coding sequence is TGTGCCAGCAGTCTCGGGGCCGGACAGGGGGGAGGCTACACCTTC.

The V call is TRBV6-4, the J call TRBJ1-2, with D possibly being TRBD1 (6 bases). The V end was cut by 11 bases, the J end by 6 bases, with 22 bases between. This CDR3 contains 14 residues. Germline loops: CDR1 MRHNA, CDR2 SNTAGT. CDR3 residues: CAPTGKEGEHGYTF. CDR3 coding DNA: TGTGCCCCTACGGGTAAAGAGGGGGAGCATGGCTACACCTTC.

This rearrangement joins TRBV30 to TRBJ1-1; weak D call: TRBD1 (6 bases). V lost 4 bases and J 8 bases, leaving 11 bases between the germline ends. The CDR3 contains 11 residues. Per germline, CDR1 GTSNPN and CDR2 SVGIG (reference sequence). Here the CDR3 reads CAWKGGREAFF. The CDR3 DNA is TGTGCCTGGAAGGGGGGGAGGGAAGCTTTCTTT.

The chain's CDR3 is CASSLVAGASTDTQYF. CDR3 in DNA: TGTGCCAGCAGTTTGGTCGCGGGGGCCAGCACAGATACGCAGTATTTT. The chain recombines TRBV28 with TRBJ2-3; TRBD2 might be the D (7 bases). This CDR3 has 16 residues. The germline CDR1 and CDR2 sequences are MDHEN and SYDVKM. The V and J ends lost 3 bases and 0 bases respectively, with 13 bases between them.

V and J are TRBV10-1 and TRBJ2-7; the match to TRBD1 covers 8 bases. Trimming took 3 bases from V and 3 from J; bases not matched to a gene: 1. The germline V gene encodes CDR1 WNHNN and CDR2 SYGVQD (reference sequence). This CDR3 has 13 residues. The CDR3 DNA reads as TGCGCCAGCAGTGATGGACAGGGCTACGAGCAGTACTTC. The encoded protein is CASSDGQGYEQYF.

This chain joins TRBV3-1 (or the pseudogene TRBV3-2) and TRBJ1-2; D not certain. This CDR3 region has 13 residues. Germline lookup yields CDR1 LGHDT and CDR2 YNNKEL (reference sequence). Trimming shortened V by 0 bases and J by 7 bases, and 9 bases separated the two germline ends. As DNA, the CDR3 is TGTGCCAGCAGCCAAGATTCGGTCTCTGGCTACACCTTC. Translating gives CASSQDSVSGYTF.

J is TRBJ1-4 and V is TRBV29-1; the match to TRBD1 covers 8 bases. V gave up 3 bases and J gave up 7 bases; unmatched junction bases: 4. The germline gives CDR1 SQVTM, CDR2 ANQGSEA. CDR3 length: 13 amino acids. The CDR3 protein is CSVDDRGGEKLFF. Written as DNA, the CDR3 is TGCAGCGTTGATGACAGGGGTGGTGAAAAACTGTTTTTT.

This clone was seen once. The chain recombines TRBV24-1 with TRBJ1-4; D is unresolved. Trimming removed 6 bases at V and 0 bases at J, with 10 bases between. The CDR3 sequence is 15 residues long. The germline gives CDR1 KGHDR, CDR2 SFDVKD. The CDR3 protein is CATSSAATTNEKLFF. CDR3 nucleotides: TGTGCCACCAGTTCGGCAGCGACAACTAATGAAAAACTGTTTTTT.

This chain links TRBV10-3 with TRBJ2-7, with D tentatively TRBD1 (5 bases). In germline, CDR1 is ENHRY, CDR2 SYGVKD. The CDR3 has 13 amino acids. V was clipped by 6 bases and J by 6 bases, with 15 bases between them. The CDR3 reads CAISPTQGGEQYF. CDR3 DNA: TGTGCCATCAGCCCGACCCAGGGCGGCGAGCAGTACTTC.

This rearrangement joins TRBV7-9 to TRBJ1-5; a possible D gene is TRBD1 (6 bases). Germline CDR1 and CDR2: SEHNR and FQNEAQ (reference sequence). V was shortened by 5 bases and J by 0 bases, with 8 bases between the two germline ends. This CDR3 has 14 residues. The CDR3 here is CASSPGVSNQPQHF. The CDR3 coding sequence is TGTGCCAGCAGCCCAGGGGTTAGCAATCAGCCCCAGCATTTT.

A word on this clone: This sample includes further DNA sequences coding for the same CDR3. The chain carries TRBV28 and TRBJ1-1; maybe TRBD1 (5 bases). Germline V CDR1 and CDR2: MDHEN, SYDVKM. Deletions cut 2 bases from V and 5 bases from J, with 9 bases between. This CDR3 comprises 13 residues. Here the CDR3 DNA reads TGTGCCAGCAGTTTAGCAGGGTTTACTGAAGCTTTCTTT. As protein: CASSLAGFTEAFF.

The chain employs TRBV28 and TRBJ1-1, with D tentatively TRBD1 (5 bases). V lost 6 bases and J 5 bases, leaving 13 bases between the germline ends. The germline CDR1 and CDR2 sequences are MDHEN and SYDVKM. This CDR3 is 13 amino acids long. The CDR3 DNA sequence: TGTGCCAGCAGATACTTGACAGCGACTGAAGCTTTCTTT. Amino acid sequence: CASRYLTATEAFF.

This sequence joins TRBV6-6 and TRBJ1-2; 7 positions agree with TRBD1. V was clipped by 4 bases and J by 7 bases; unmatched bases: 12. The CDR3 is made up of 15 amino acids. Germline-derived CDR1 and CDR2 are MNHNY and SVGAGI (reference sequence). This chain's CDR3 is CASSSVGQGVVGYTF. The CDR3 DNA reads as TGTGCCAGCAGTTCCGTGGGGCAGGGGGTAGTTGGCTACACCTTC.